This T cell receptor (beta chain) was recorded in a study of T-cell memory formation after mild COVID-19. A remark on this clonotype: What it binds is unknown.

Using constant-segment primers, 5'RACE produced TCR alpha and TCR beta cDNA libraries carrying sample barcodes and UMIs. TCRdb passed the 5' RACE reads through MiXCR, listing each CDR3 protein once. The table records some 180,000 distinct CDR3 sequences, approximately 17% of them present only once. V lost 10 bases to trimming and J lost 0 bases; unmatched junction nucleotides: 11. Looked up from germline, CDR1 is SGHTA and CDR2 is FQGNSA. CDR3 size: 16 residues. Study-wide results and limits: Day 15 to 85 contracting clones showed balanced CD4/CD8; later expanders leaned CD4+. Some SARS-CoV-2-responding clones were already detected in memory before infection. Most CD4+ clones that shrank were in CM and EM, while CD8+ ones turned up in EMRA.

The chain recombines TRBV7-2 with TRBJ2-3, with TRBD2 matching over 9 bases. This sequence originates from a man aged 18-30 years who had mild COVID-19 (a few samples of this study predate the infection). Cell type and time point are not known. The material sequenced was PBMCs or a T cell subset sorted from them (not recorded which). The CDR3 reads CATSRGGLYSTDTQYF. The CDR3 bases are TGTGCCACCTCGCGGGGGGGACTCTATAGCACAGATACGCAGTATTTT.